This TCR beta chain was identified in a study of blood T cell repertoires in COVID-19. Study overall: COVID-19 samples collected from the United States, Italy and Spain covered acute and convalescent phases. PBMCs, B-cell-depleted T cells, or T cells provided the cDNA or gDNA that made up the material.

Sequencing used immunoSEQ multiplex PCR; TCRdb keeps in-frame clones, though not all of them. The repertoire includes under 500,000 clones, approximately 90% of them detected once, and 1.5% to 2% sits in the top ten. Researchers sorted participants into cohorts using their self-reported clinical history. The specimen was PBMCs or T cells enriched from blood (not recorded which). This clonotype originated in a woman under 30 with acute COVID-19.

The chain's CDR3 is CASSQDRVHEQYF. The CDR3 DNA reads as TGTGCCAGCAGCCAGGACAGGGTCCACGAGCAGTACTTC. The chain is built from TRBV3-1 (or the pseudogene TRBV3-2) and TRBJ2-7; 8 bases align to TRBD1. Germline V gene sequence: CDR1 LGHDT, CDR2 YNNKEL (reference sequence). CDR3 length equals 13 residues. V shed 3 bases, J shed 5 bases, and the junction held 3 bases outside the gene matches.